Listed here are 5 T cell receptor beta chains from one sample, sequenced in a study of T cells after yellow fever vaccination. Each CDR3 protein is one row after TCRdb ran MiXCR on the 5' RACE reads. The sample consists of some 420,000 distinct CDR3 sequences, around 19% of them appearing once. The source was PBMCs, collected before the yellow fever booster vaccination. The receptors were sampled from a young man who received the YFV17D yellow fever vaccine.

The chain combines TRBV11-2 with TRBJ2-1, with TRBD2 matching 9 bases. The V gene end was trimmed by 3 bases and the J gene end by 0 bases; junction bases not matched to a gene: 6. CDR3 length equals 17 residues. CDR1 SGHAT and CDR2 FQNNGV come from the germline V gene. CDR3 nucleotides: TGTGCCAGCAGCTTGGCGCTAGCGGGGAGCTCCTACAATGAGCAGTTCTTC. Amino acids: CASSLALAGSSYNEQFF. Full variable domain (outside the CDR3, taken from reference TRBV11-2 and TRBJ2-1): EAGVAQSPRYKIIEKRQSVAFWCNPISGHATLYWYQQILGQGPKLLIQFQNNGVVDDSQLPKDRFSAERLKGVDSTLKIQPAKLEDSAVYLCASSLALAGSSYNEQFFGPGTRLTVL.

This chain links TRBV12-3 or TRBV12-4 with TRBJ2-3, with 8 nucleotides matching TRBD1. The J segment lost 3 bases and the V segment lost 6 bases, leaving 11 bases of the junction unmatched. CDR3 size: 16 residues. The CDR3 region is CASSPRTGRSTDTQYF. The CDR3 DNA sequence: TGTGCCAGCAGCCCTCGGACAGGGAGGTCGACAGATACGCAGTATTTT.

The chain carries TRBV2 and TRBJ1-3, with D tentatively TRBD1 (6 bases). With 7 bases removed from V and 0 bases from J, the gap between germline ends came to 13 bases. The CDR3 spans 15 residues. Germline V gene data show CDR1 as SNHLY and CDR2 as FYNNEI. The CDR3 protein is CASKTGPSSGNTIYF. CDR3 nucleotides: TGTGCCAGCAAGACAGGACCCAGCTCTGGAAACACCATATATTTT.

This clonotype was seen a handful of times. The J gene is TRBJ1-5, the V gene TRBV5-6; no firm D call. Between the trimmed V and J ends, which lost 2 bases and 5 bases, there was a span of 14 bases. This CDR3 comprises 15 residues. In germline, CDR1 is SGHDT, CDR2 YYEEEE. CDR3 in DNA: TGTGCCAGCAGCTTTAGTCATCCAGCTGATCAGCCCCAGCATTTT. It specifies CASSFSHPADQPQHF. Full variable domain (remainder filled in from reference TRBV5-6 and TRBJ1-5): DAGVTQSPTHLIKTRGQQVTLRCSPKSGHDTVSWYQQALGQGPQFIFQYYEEEERQRGNFPDRFSGHQFPNYSSELNVNALLLGDSALYLCASSFSHPADQPQHFGDGTRLSIL.

This clonotype was detected a few times. V gene TRBV21-1 combines with J gene TRBJ2-6; TRBD1 is the table's D call and was not checked against the DNA. TRBV21-1 constitutes a pseudogene. The CDR3 has 19 amino acids. CDR3 region: CASSKGSQEASSGANVLTF. The CDR3 nucleotides are TGTGCCAGCAGCAAAGGGTCACAGGAGGCCTCCTCTGGGGCCAACGTCCTGACTTTC.